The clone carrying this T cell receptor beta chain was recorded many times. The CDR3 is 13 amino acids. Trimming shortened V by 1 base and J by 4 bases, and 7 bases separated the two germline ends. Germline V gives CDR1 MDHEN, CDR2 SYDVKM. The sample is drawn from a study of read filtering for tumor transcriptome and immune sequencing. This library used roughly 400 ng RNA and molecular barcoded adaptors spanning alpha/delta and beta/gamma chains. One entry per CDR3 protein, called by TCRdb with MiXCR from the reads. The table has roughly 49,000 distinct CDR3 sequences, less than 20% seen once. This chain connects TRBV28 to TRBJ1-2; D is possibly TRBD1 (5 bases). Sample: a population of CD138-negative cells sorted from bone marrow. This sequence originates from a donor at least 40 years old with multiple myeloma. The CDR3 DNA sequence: TGTGCCAGCAGTTTATCAGGGCCCTATGGCTACACCTTC. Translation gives CASSLSGPYGYTF.